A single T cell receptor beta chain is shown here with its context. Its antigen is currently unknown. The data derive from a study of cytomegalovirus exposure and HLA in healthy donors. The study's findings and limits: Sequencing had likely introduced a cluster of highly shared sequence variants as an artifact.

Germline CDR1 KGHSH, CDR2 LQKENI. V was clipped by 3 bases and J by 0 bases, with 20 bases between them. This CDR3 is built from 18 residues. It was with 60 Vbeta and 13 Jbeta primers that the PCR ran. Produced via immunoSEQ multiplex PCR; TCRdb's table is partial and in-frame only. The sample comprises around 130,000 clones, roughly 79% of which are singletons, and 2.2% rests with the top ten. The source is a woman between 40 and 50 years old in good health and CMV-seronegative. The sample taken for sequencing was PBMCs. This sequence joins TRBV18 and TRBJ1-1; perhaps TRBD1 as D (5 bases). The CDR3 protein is CASSPRTYQGSMNTEAFF. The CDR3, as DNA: TGTGCCAGCTCACCTCGTACCTACCAGGGAAGCATGAACACTGAAGCTTTCTTT.